The T cell receptor (beta chain) described here comes from a study of blood T cells in healthy people across ages. Using a J-beta primer mix together with a sample-barcoded 5' primer, a second PCR was run for roughly 7 to 12 cycles. The authors tagged each cDNA molecule using a template-switch adaptor with 12 random nucleotides. TCRdb analysed the 5' RACE reads with MiXCR anew, one entry per CDR3 protein. The table has over a million distinct CDR3 sequences, approximately 63% seen once; the top ten hold over 5.5%. The origin of this receptor is a man aged 18 to 29 in good health. Sample: blood.

Written as DNA, the CDR3 is TGTGCCACCACAGAGGCAGATACGCAGTATTTT. This sequence encodes CATTEADTQYF. The chain carries TRBV11-2 and TRBJ2-3; no definite D call. CDR3 length equals 11 residues. Germline V CDR1 and CDR2: SGHAT, FQNNGV. With 10 bases removed from V and 4 bases from J, the gap between germline ends came to 9 bases.